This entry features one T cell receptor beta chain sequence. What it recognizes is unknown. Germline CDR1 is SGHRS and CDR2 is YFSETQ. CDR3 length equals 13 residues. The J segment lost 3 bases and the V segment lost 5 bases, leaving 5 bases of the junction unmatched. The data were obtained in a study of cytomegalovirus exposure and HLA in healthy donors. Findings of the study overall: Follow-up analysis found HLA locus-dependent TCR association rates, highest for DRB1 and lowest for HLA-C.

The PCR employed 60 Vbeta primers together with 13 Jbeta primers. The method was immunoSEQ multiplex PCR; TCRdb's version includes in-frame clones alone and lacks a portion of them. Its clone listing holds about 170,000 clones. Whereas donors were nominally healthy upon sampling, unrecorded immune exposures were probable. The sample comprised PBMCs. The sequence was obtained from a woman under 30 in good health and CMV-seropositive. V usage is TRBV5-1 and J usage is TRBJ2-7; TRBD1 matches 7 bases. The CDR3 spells CASSRDSYYEQYF. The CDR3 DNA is TGCGCCAGCAGTAGGGACAGTTACTACGAGCAGTACTTC.